These 14 T cell receptor beta chains originate from one sample sequenced in a study of shared T cell receptors in the human thymus. The method was immunoSEQ multiplex PCR; TCRdb's version includes in-frame clones alone and lacks a portion of them. The repertoire holds over 450,000 clones, 70% to 80% seen once, with approximately 0.013% in the top ten. This sample also belongs to another study, concerning human thymus T cells.

The source material was thymocytes. Receptors originate from a boy younger than two with a congenital heart defect.

The J gene is TRBJ2-6, the V gene TRBV6-6; maybe TRBD1 (6 bases). The CDR3 is made up of 15 amino acids. The germline V gene encodes CDR1 MNHNY and CDR2 SVGAGI (reference sequence). V dropped 5 bases and J dropped 0 bases, with 8 bases sitting between them. DNA for the CDR3: TGTGCCAGCAGTCAACAGGGCTCTGGGGCCAACGTCCTGACTTTC. Translation gives CASSQQGSGANVLTF.

This clone was counted between two and nine times. This chain connects TRBV14 to TRBJ2-7; 7 bases are a match to TRBD1. This CDR3 is built from 15 residues. Per the germline V gene, CDR1 is SGHDN and CDR2 is FVKESK. Trimming removed 1 base from V and 4 bases from J; junction bases left unmatched: 7. The CDR3 DNA sequence: TGTGCCAGCAGCCAAGGCGGGCACAGGGGTTACGAGCAGTACTTC. It translates to CASSQGGHRGYEQYF.

CDR3 residues: CASSGLQARGTEAFF. In DNA, the CDR3 is TGTGCCAGCAGTGGATTACAAGCCAGGGGCACTGAAGCTTTCTTT. V usage is TRBV28 and J usage is TRBJ1-1, with a tentative D call TRBD1 (6 bases). Germline V gene sequence: CDR1 MDHEN, CDR2 SYDVKM. The CDR3 has 15 residues. Trimming pared 5 bases from V and 4 bases from J, leaving 17 bases between.

This chain uses TRBV28 with TRBJ1-4, with 9 bases fitting TRBD1. V lost 4 bases and J lost 5; bases outside the gene matches: 8. The CDR3 is 16 residues long. Germline V CDR1 and CDR2: MDHEN, SYDVKM. CDR3 residues: CASSSRDRAGNEKLFF. The DNA of the CDR3 is TGTGCCAGCAGTTCCCGGGACAGGGCGGGGAATGAAAAACTGTTTTTT.

The CDR3 reads CASSPSNGNTEAFF. The CDR3 region has the DNA TGTGCCAGCAGTCCCTCTAACGGGAACACTGAAGCTTTCTTT. The genes are TRBV25-1 and TRBJ1-1; D is undetermined. The CDR3 length is 14 residues. From germline, CDR1 is MGHDK and CDR2 SYGVNS. The germline V and J ends were trimmed by 5 bases and 1 base, with 11 bases remaining between them.

The J gene is TRBJ2-7, the V gene TRBV4-2; tentatively, D is TRBD2 (6 bases). The germline V gene has CDR1 LGHNA and CDR2 YNFKEQ. Trimming stripped 5 bases from V and 3 bases from J, with 14 bases between. The CDR3 totals 14 residues. The CDR3 DNA sequence: TGTGCCAGCAGCTCGGACTACACATACTACGAGCAGTACTTC. This sequence encodes CASSSDYTYYEQYF.

The V gene is TRBV11-3, the J gene TRBJ2-6; D call uncertain. V lost 10 bases to trimming and J lost 3 bases, with 13 bases between them. The CDR3 is 14 amino acids. Germline V lookup: CDR1 SGHNT, CDR2 YENEEA. CDR3 nucleotide sequence: TGTGCCACCAAAAACTCAAGTGGGGCCAACGTCCTGACTTTC. Residues: CATKNSSGANVLTF.

V is TRBV15 and J is TRBJ2-7, with D tentatively TRBD1 (6 bases). Per germline, CDR1 LNHNV and CDR2 YYDKDF (reference sequence). CDR3 length equals 15 residues. Trimming removed 1 base from V and 0 bases from J, with 10 bases in between. The CDR3 bases are TGTGCCACCAGCAGAGTTCAGGGGACCTCCTACGAGCAGTACTTC. Translation gives CATSRVQGTSYEQYF.

The chain couples TRBV6-1 to TRBJ1-1, with 7 nucleotides matching TRBD1. Germline V CDR1 and CDR2: MNHNS, SASEGT. The V segment lost 6 bases and the J segment 4 bases; nucleotides outside the gene matches: 11. The CDR3 has 15 residues. CDR3 in amino acids: CASRERGRRGTEAFF. The DNA of the CDR3 is TGTGCCAGCAGGGAGAGGGGGCGGCGAGGCACTGAAGCTTTCTTT.

The chain combines TRBV23-1 with TRBJ2-7; 7 nucleotides agree with TRBD1. TRBV23-1 has ORF status, its function being uncertain. The CDR3 sequence is 18 residues long. The V segment lost 7 bases and the J segment 3 bases; nucleotides outside the gene matches: 21. The CDR3 protein is CASTPEVDRTVPNYEQYF. The CDR3 DNA reads as TGCGCCAGCACACCAGAAGTGGACAGGACCGTACCAAACTACGAGCAGTACTTC.

In nucleotides, the CDR3 is TGTGCCAGCAGACGTAGCGGGGACTACAATGAGCAGTTCTTC. The encoded protein is CASRRSGDYNEQFF. This chain connects TRBV6-1 to TRBJ2-1; TRBD2 matches 8 bases. The CDR3 length is 14 residues. V gave up 6 bases and J gave up 3 bases; unmatched junction bases: 4. CDR1 is MNHNS, CDR2 SASEGT, per germline.

To note about this clone: The identical CDR3 is also encoded by other nucleotide sequences in the sample. V gene TRBV7-2 combines with J gene TRBJ2-2, with D perhaps TRBD2 (6 bases). The CDR3 covers 15 residues. CDR1 SGHTA and CDR2 FQGNSA come from the germline V gene. V was cut by 5 bases and J by 1 base, with 11 bases left in between. The CDR3 spells CASSLGAGNTGELFF. The CDR3 bases are TGTGCCAGCAGCCTAGGAGCGGGGAACACCGGGGAGCTGTTTTTT.

In this sample, this clone turned up once. The V and J genes are TRBV27 and TRBJ2-7; 9 nucleotides match TRBD2. With V trimmed by 6 bases and J by 2 bases, 11 bases remained unmatched. The length of the CDR3 is 16 residues. Looked up from germline, CDR1 is MNHEY and CDR2 is SMNVEV (reference sequence). The CDR3, as DNA: TGTGCCAGCAGGAAAAAAATTAGCGGGGGAGCCTACGAGCAGTACTTC. Translation gives CASRKKISGGAYEQYF.

The gene calls are TRBV6-1 and TRBJ2-5; 9 bases map to TRBD2. Germline V gene sequence: CDR1 MNHNS, CDR2 SASEGT. This CDR3 is 16 amino acids long. J was trimmed by 5 bases and V by 2 bases; bases with no gene match: 9. The DNA of the CDR3 is TGTGCCAGCAGTGAATCTCCACTAGCGGGTGGGGAGACCCAGTACTTC. It translates to CASSESPLAGGETQYF.